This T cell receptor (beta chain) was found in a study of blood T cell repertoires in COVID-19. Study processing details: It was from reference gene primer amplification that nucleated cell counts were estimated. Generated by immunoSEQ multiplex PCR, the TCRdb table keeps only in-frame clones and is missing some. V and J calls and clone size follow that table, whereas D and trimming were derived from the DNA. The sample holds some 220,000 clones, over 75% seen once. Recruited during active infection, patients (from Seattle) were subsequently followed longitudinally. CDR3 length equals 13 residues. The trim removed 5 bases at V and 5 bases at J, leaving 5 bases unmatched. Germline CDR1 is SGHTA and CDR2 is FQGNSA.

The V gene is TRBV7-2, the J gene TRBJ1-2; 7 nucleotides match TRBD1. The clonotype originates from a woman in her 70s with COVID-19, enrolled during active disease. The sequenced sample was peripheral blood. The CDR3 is CASSIGTDYGYTF. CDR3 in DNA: TGTGCCAGCAGCATCGGGACAGATTATGGCTACACCTTC.